Shown below are 9 T cell receptor beta chains from a single sample sequenced in a study of control samples from healthy donors and cancer patients. Profiling relied on immunoSEQ multiplex PCR, and the TCRdb table lists in-frame clones only, not all of them. The sample consists of about 97,000 clones, about 90% of them appearing once. What was sequenced was blood. These receptors came from a woman aged 18-30 years in good health.

The chain carries TRBV18 and TRBJ1-4, with D possibly matching TRBD1 (5 bases). CDR1 KGHSH and CDR2 LQKENI come from the germline V gene. The CDR3 has 16 amino acids. Trimming shortened V by 0 bases and J by 3 bases, and 11 bases separated the two germline ends. The CDR3 is CASSPPGRGSNEKLFF. CDR3 nucleotide sequence: TGTGCCAGCTCACCACCGGGGAGGGGATCTAATGAAAAACTGTTTTTT.

The genes are TRBV10-1 and TRBJ1-1; 8 positions agree with TRBD1. Per germline, CDR1 WNHNN and CDR2 SYGVQD (reference sequence). The CDR3 loop spans 18 amino acids. V lost 6 bases to trimming and J lost 1 base; unmatched junction nucleotides: 16. The CDR3 sequence is CASSPTALRGRWNTEAFF. CDR3 bases: TGCGCCAGCAGCCCCACCGCGCTCAGGGGGCGTTGGAACACTGAAGCTTTCTTT.

The chain carries TRBV11-2 and TRBJ1-1; 8 bases line up with TRBD1. Per germline, CDR1 SGHAT and CDR2 FQNNGV. V shed 5 bases, J shed 3 bases, and the junction held 11 bases outside the gene matches. The CDR3 covers 16 residues. The CDR3 loop is CASSTPWTGPDTEAFF. The CDR3 DNA reads TGTGCCAGCAGCACACCATGGACAGGGCCGGACACTGAAGCTTTCTTT.

The chain recombines TRBV5-1 with TRBJ2-2; perhaps TRBD2 as D (6 bases). CDR1 SGHRS and CDR2 YFSETQ come from the germline V gene. The CDR3 sequence is 15 residues long. V lost 0 bases and J 6 bases, leaving 12 bases between the germline ends. The CDR3 is CASSLAGGRSGELFF. The CDR3 region has the DNA TGCGCCAGCAGCTTGGCCGGGGGAAGGTCCGGGGAGCTGTTTTTT.

The gene calls are TRBV19 and TRBJ1-1, with 7 nucleotides matching TRBD1. Germline V gene sequence: CDR1 LNHDA, CDR2 SQIVND (reference sequence). The J segment lost 1 base and the V segment lost 6 bases, leaving 5 bases of the junction unmatched. The CDR3 spans 14 residues. The CDR3 region is CASSIGTANTEAFF. CDR3 nucleotide sequence: TGTGCCAGTAGCATCGGGACAGCGAACACTGAAGCTTTCTTT. Full variable domain (remainder filled in from reference TRBV19 and TRBJ1-1): DGGITQSPKYLFRKEGQNVTLSCEQNLNHDAMYWYRQDPGQGLRLIYYSQIVNDFQKGDIAEGYSVSREKKESFPLTVTSAQKNPTAFYLCASSIGTANTEAFFGQGTRLTVV.

The chain employs TRBV6-5 and TRBJ2-2; D unclear. The CDR3 spans 12 residues. V was pared by 6 bases and J by 7 bases, with 9 bases between. Per germline, CDR1 MNHEY and CDR2 SVGAGI. CDR3 DNA sequence: TGTGCCAGCAGAAGTCCAGTCGGGGAGCTGTTTTTT. Translated: CASRSPVGELFF.

The CDR3 loop is CASRNLQANYGYTF. The CDR3 nucleotides are TGTGCCAGCAGGAACCTACAGGCTAACTATGGCTACACCTTC. The chain links TRBV6-5 to TRBJ1-2; weak D call: TRBD1 (5 bases). Per the germline V gene, CDR1 is MNHEY and CDR2 is SVGAGI. The CDR3 is 14 amino acids. Trimming left V 6 bases short and J 0 bases short, with 11 bases between.

V gene TRBV25-1 combines with J gene TRBJ1-2; TRBD1 agrees at 8 bases. After removal of 5 bases from V and 0 bases from J, the junction contained 5 bases not matched to a gene. The CDR3 extends over 15 amino acids. Looked up from germline, CDR1 is MGHDK and CDR2 is SYGVNS. The DNA for the CDR3 is TGTGCCAGCAGTTCCTGGACAGGGACTAACTATGGCTACACCTTC. Amino acids: CASSSWTGTNYGYTF.

The V gene is TRBV21-1, the J gene TRBJ2-7; TRBD2 is taken as the D call from the table, unchecked against the DNA. TRBV21-1 is given as a pseudogene. The CDR3 sequence is 17 residues long. CDR3 sequence: CARPREKRGAGDYEQYF. The DNA of the CDR3 is TGTGCCCGACCCAGGGAGAAAAGGGGTGCGGGGGACTACGAGCAGTACTTC.